Listed below are T cell receptor beta chains from one sample, sequenced in a study of CD8+CD57+ T cells in acquired aplastic anemia. From the reads, TCRdb called clonotypes with MiXCR, one entry per CDR3 protein. In the table there are about 110,000 distinct CDR3 sequences, roughly 50% of which are singletons. Sample: sorted CD4+, CD8+, or CD8+CD57+ T cells (not recorded which) from PBMCs. The receptor set was obtained from a human donor in good health, serving as a control. CDR3s include the opening cysteine and the closing phenylalanine or tryptophan.

j_gene: TRBJ2-5
v_gene: TRBV7-7
CDR3aa: CASSRPGGQETQYF

j_gene: TRBJ2-7
v_gene: TRBV6-5
CDR3aa: CASSSAYEQYF

j_gene: TRBJ2-3
v_gene: TRBV6-6
CDR3aa: CASRAGVNTDTQYF

j_gene: TRBJ1-1
v_gene: TRBV5-4
CDR3aa: CARRAGTGGITEAFF

j_gene: TRBJ1-1
v_gene: TRBV9
CDR3aa: CASSGEAGGNMNTEAFF

j_gene: TRBJ2-3
v_gene: TRBV24-1
CDR3aa: CATSDKGRGDTQYF

j_gene: TRBJ1-1
v_gene: TRBV5-8
CDR3aa: CASSFGQGNTEAFF

j_gene: TRBJ2-7
v_gene: TRBV15
CDR3aa: CATSNPGQGLYEQYF

j_gene: TRBJ2-1
v_gene: TRBV6-6
CDR3aa: CASSYGERGEQFF

j_gene: TRBJ1-2
v_gene: TRBV5-1
CDR3aa: CASSLGGRYYGYTF

j_gene: TRBJ1-6
v_gene: TRBV7-2
CDR3aa: CASSPGQGRSPLHF

j_gene: TRBJ2-7
v_gene: TRBV10-2
CDR3aa: CASSEGNEQYF

j_gene: TRBJ1-2
v_gene: TRBV24-1
CDR3aa: CATSERQGNGYTF